Presented here are 6 T cell receptor beta chains from one specimen sequenced in a study of CD8 T cells in ankylosing spondylitis. TCRdb re-analysed the 5' RACE reads in MiXCR, keeping a single row per CDR3 protein. The table shows 250,000 to 400,000 distinct CDR3 sequences, with roughly 12% occurring only once. Sequencing used blood, either unsorted or a sorted T cell fraction (not recorded which). The receptors come from a female donor with ankylosing spondylitis or in good health (not recorded which).

Many counts were recorded for this clonotype. The genes are TRBV20-1 and TRBJ1-5; D unclear. This CDR3 has 13 residues. From germline, CDR1 is DFQATT and CDR2 SNEGSKA (reference sequence). V was cut by 6 bases and J by 0 bases, with 9 bases left in between. CDR3 in DNA: TGCAGTGCGGGCAGAATTAGCAATCAGCCCCAGCATTTT. As protein: CSAGRISNQPQHF.

This clonotype was seen just once. This may be a read error: a much more frequent sequence differs by one nucleotide. This chain uses TRBV18 with TRBJ2-7, with 8 positions matching TRBD2. Germline CDR1 and CDR2: KGHSH and LQKENI. The CDR3 spans 16 residues. CDR3 DNA sequence: TGTGCCAGCTCAGAACGTCCGGGGACTAGACTCTACGAGCTGTACTTC. Its translation: CASSERPGTRLYELYF.

This clonotype was seen ten or more times. This sequence joins TRBV11-1 and TRBJ2-1; D is possibly TRBD1 (7 bases). The CDR3 covers 18 residues. CDR1 and CDR2 (germline): SGHAT, FQDESV (reference sequence). V was pared by 3 bases and J by 6 bases, with 24 bases between. The CDR3 sequence is CASSFGGRWAGQINEQFF. The DNA of the CDR3 is TGTGCCAGCAGCTTCGGCGGCAGATGGGCGGGACAGATCAATGAGCAGTTCTTC.

This clonotype was seen ten or more times. V usage is TRBV12-3 or TRBV12-4 and J usage is TRBJ2-1, with 7 nucleotides matching TRBD2. V lost 5 bases, J lost 6 bases, and 7 bases stayed unmatched. This CDR3 is built from 14 residues. DNA of the CDR3: TGTGCCAGCAGTCCGACGGCGGGGGTCAATGAGCAGTTCTTC. Its protein is CASSPTAGVNEQFF.

V gene TRBV20-1 combines with J gene TRBJ2-3; 7 nucleotides agree with TRBD2. Germline-derived CDR1 and CDR2 are DFQATT and SNEGSKA (reference sequence). V trimming: 8 bases; J trimming: 0 bases; junction bases outside the gene matches: 11. There are 15 residues in the CDR3. This CDR3 reads CSLFLRGESTDTQYF. CDR3 bases: TGCAGTCTCTTCCTCCGGGGGGAAAGCACAGATACGCAGTATTTT.

About this clonotype itself: Compared with germline, one end of the junction differs, possibly owing to a read error. This chain uses TRBV5-1 with TRBJ2-7; tentatively, D is TRBD1 or TRBD2 (5 bases each). Per germline, CDR1 SGHRS and CDR2 YFSETQ. The CDR3 extends over 10 amino acids. The DNA of the CDR3 is TGCGCCGGCAGGGAGTACGAGCAGTACTTC. It codes for CAGREYEQYF. The full variable domain, completed using reference TRBV5-1 and TRBJ2-7, is KAGVTQTPRYLIKTRGQQVTLSCSPISGHRSVSWYQQTPGQGLQFLFEYFSETQRNKGNFPGRFSGRQFSNSRSEMNVSTLELGDSALYLCAGREYEQYFGPGTRLTVT.